The rows below give T cell receptor beta chains drawn from one sample of a study of T cells in Graves' hyperthyroidism and ophthalmopathy. From the multiplex PCR reads, TCRdb called clonotypes with MiXCR, one entry per CDR3 protein. The table lists fewer than 550,000 distinct CDR3 sequences, approximately 25% of them singletons. Specimen: blood. The receptor set was obtained from a woman aged 30 to 39 with Graves' ophthalmopathy. CDR3s include the opening cysteine and the closing phenylalanine or tryptophan. The order of the fields is clone size, D gene, J gene, V gene, CDR3 protein, CDR3 DNA. D genes are given only for firm matches. Clone size appears in some rows only: once, few, many, or a class for an expanded clone.

clone_size: many; d_call: NA; j_call: TRBJ1-2; v_call: TRBV28; cdr3_aa: CASSLQGIDYGYTF; cdr3_nt: TGTGCCAGCAGTTTACAGGGGATCGACTATGGCTACACCTTC
clone_size: many; d_call: NA; j_call: TRBJ1-1; v_call: TRBV30; cdr3_aa: CACADSSNTEAFF; cdr3_nt: TGTGCCTGCGCCGACAGCAGCAACACTGAAGCTTTCTTT
clone_size: many; d_call: TRBD1; j_call: TRBJ2-7; v_call: TRBV11-2; cdr3_aa: CASSPTQGSSYEQYF; cdr3_nt: TGTGCCAGCAGCCCGACACAGGGGAGCTCCTACGAGCAGTACTTC
clone_size: NA; d_call: NA; j_call: TRBJ2-6; v_call: TRBV15; cdr3_aa: CATSRDLESGVLTF; cdr3_nt: TGTGCCACCAGCAGAGATCTTGAGTCAGGGGTCCTGACTTTC
clone_size: many; d_call: NA; j_call: TRBJ2-5; v_call: TRBV3-1; cdr3_aa: CASSQVGMVEETQYF; cdr3_nt: TGTGCCAGCAGCCAAGTAGGGATGGTCGAAGAGACCCAGTACTTC
clone_size: many; d_call: NA; j_call: TRBJ1-5; v_call: TRBV10-3; cdr3_aa: CATGTSGGAADTQHF; cdr3_nt: TGTGCCACCGGGACTAGCGGGGGGGCAGCAGATACGCAGCATTTT
clone_size: NA; d_call: TRBD2; j_call: TRBJ2-4; v_call: TRBV28; cdr3_aa: CASSFPRTSDGIQYF; cdr3_nt: TGTGCCAGCAGTTTCCCCAGGACTAGCGACGGGATTCAGTACTTC
clone_size: NA; d_call: NA; j_call: TRBJ1-2; v_call: TRBV27; cdr3_aa: CASSLSKYNYGYTF; cdr3_nt: TGTGCCAGCAGTTTATCGAAGTATAACTATGGCTACACCTTC
clone_size: many; d_call: TRBD2; j_call: TRBJ2-4; v_call: TRBV6-2/TRBV6-3; cdr3_aa: CASSYSFLRSGGTSGIQYF; cdr3_nt: TGTGCCAGCAGTTACTCGTTTCTGCGTAGCGGGGGGACCTCGGGCATTCAGTACTTC
clone_size: many; d_call: NA; j_call: TRBJ1-1; v_call: TRBV27; cdr3_aa: CAGNPPYTDTLSNTEAFF; cdr3_nt: TGTGCCGGGAACCCCCCATATACGGACACCCTCTCGAACACTGAAGCTTTCTTT
clone_size: many; d_call: TRBD2; j_call: TRBJ2-5; v_call: TRBV12-3/TRBV12-4; cdr3_aa: CASSGLPGLAGQETQYF; cdr3_nt: TGTGCCAGCAGCGGACTCCCGGGACTAGCGGGACAAGAGACCCAGTACTTC
clone_size: many; d_call: TRBD2; j_call: TRBJ2-7; v_call: TRBV7-8; cdr3_aa: CASRGGAAYEQYF; cdr3_nt: TGTGCCAGCCGGGGGGGGGCAGCCTACGAGCAGTACTTC
clone_size: NA; d_call: NA; j_call: TRBJ1-1; v_call: TRBV28; cdr3_aa: CASSYLKNTEAFF; cdr3_nt: TGTGCCAGCAGCTACCTCAAGAACACTGAAGCTTTCTTT
clone_size: NA; d_call: NA; j_call: TRBJ1-5; v_call: TRBV6-1; cdr3_aa: CASSHRFGSNQPQHF; cdr3_nt: TGTGCCAGTTCACATAGATTCGGTAGCAATCAGCCCCAGCATTTT
clone_size: few; d_call: NA; j_call: TRBJ1-6; v_call: TRBV6-5; cdr3_aa: CASSYSGGNSPLHF; cdr3_nt: TGTGCCAGCAGTTACTCAGGGGGTAATTCACCCCTCCACTTT
clone_size: few; d_call: NA; j_call: TRBJ2-3; v_call: TRBV24-1; cdr3_aa: CATSDPGRSPDTQYF; cdr3_nt: TGTGCCACCAGTGATCCGGGACGGTCCCCGGATACGCAGTATTTT
clone_size: NA; d_call: NA; j_call: TRBJ1-2; v_call: TRBV6-2/TRBV6-3; cdr3_aa: CASSYSHTVDGYTF; cdr3_nt: TGTGCCAGCAGTTACTCCCACACTGTCGATGGCTACACCTTC
clone_size: many; d_call: TRBD1; j_call: TRBJ1-5; v_call: TRBV6-2/TRBV6-3; cdr3_aa: CASSYSTAGRGGSRQPQHF; cdr3_nt: TGTGCCAGCAGTTACTCGACAGCGGGCAGGGGGGGTTCTCGTCAGCCCCAGCATTTT
clone_size: NA; d_call: NA; j_call: TRBJ1-5; v_call: TRBV2; cdr3_aa: CASSEGVSNQPRHF; cdr3_nt: TGTGCCAGCAGTGAGGGGGTTAGCAATCAGCCCCGGCATTTT
clone_size: many; d_call: NA; j_call: TRBJ2-5; v_call: TRBV29-1; cdr3_aa: CSVSPLTSREETQYF; cdr3_nt: TGCAGCGTTAGCCCATTGACCTCCAGGGAAGAGACCCAGTACTTC
clone_size: many; d_call: NA; j_call: TRBJ1-2; v_call: TRBV7-9; cdr3_aa: CAIEKRPRNGYTF; cdr3_nt: TGTGCCATCGAGAAACGGCCAAGAAATGGCTACACCTTC
clone_size: many; d_call: NA; j_call: TRBJ1-6; v_call: TRBV12-3/TRBV12-4; cdr3_aa: CASRRGEGLNSPLHF; cdr3_nt: TGTGCCAGCAGGCGGGGGGAGGGCCTGAATTCACCCCTCCACTTT
clone_size: many; d_call: NA; j_call: TRBJ1-3; v_call: TRBV27; cdr3_aa: CASSASGSRNTIYF; cdr3_nt: TGTGCCAGCAGCGCGTCAGGGAGCCGAAACACCATATATTTT
clone_size: many; d_call: NA; j_call: TRBJ2-5; v_call: TRBV5-5; cdr3_aa: CASSFATGHETQYF; cdr3_nt: TGTGCCAGCAGCTTCGCCACTGGTCACGAGACCCAGTACTTC
clone_size: NA; d_call: NA; j_call: TRBJ2-5; v_call: TRBV7-2; cdr3_aa: CASSLVSGLAQETQYF; cdr3_nt: TGTGCCAGCAGCTTAGTCTCAGGGTTGGCCCAAGAGACCCAGTACTTC
clone_size: NA; d_call: TRBD1; j_call: TRBJ1-1; v_call: TRBV7-9; cdr3_aa: CASSLIGQGKAFF; cdr3_nt: TGTGCCAGCAGCCTGATCGGACAGGGGAAAGCTTTCTTT
clone_size: NA; d_call: TRBD1; j_call: TRBJ2-7; v_call: TRBV6-1; cdr3_aa: CASRSQGASPSPDEQYF; cdr3_nt: TGTGCCAGCAGGAGTCAGGGGGCGAGCCCTTCTCCCGACGAGCAGTACTTC
clone_size: many; d_call: NA; j_call: TRBJ1-3; v_call: TRBV5-1; cdr3_aa: CASSSDGSGNTIYF; cdr3_nt: TGCGCCAGCAGCTCAGACGGCTCTGGAAACACCATATATTTT
clone_size: many; d_call: NA; j_call: TRBJ1-1; v_call: TRBV24-1; cdr3_aa: CATSDAGDHPEAFF; cdr3_nt: TGTGCCACCAGTGATGCAGGGGACCATCCTGAAGCTTTCTTT